This note documents a single T cell receptor (beta chain) sequence. What it binds is unknown. In the study's own analysis: Out-of-frame sequences were removed, leaving 2 million to 2.5 million distinct TCRbeta sequences. Assay used: immunoSEQ multiplex PCR; TCRdb lists only in-frame clones, some missing. D and trimming were read from the DNA, whereas the V and J calls and clone size are those reported in that table. The data hold approximately 50,000 clones, with about 78% observed a single time. Single viable CD3+CD4+CD8-CD45RO+ cells were sorted as the memory CD4+ T cells. The data stem from a study of memory CD4+ T cells and cytomegalovirus serostatus. Study summary: Donors were healthy Belgian adults, several CMV seropositive and 20 to 25 seronegative. Whole-study results and caveats: CD4+ memory repertoires contained about two fifths of the roughly 160 reported CMV TCRbeta sequences. A US-trained random forest predicted CMV serostatus with median AUC around 0.9.

Looked up from germline, CDR1 is SGHNT and CDR2 is YYREEE (reference sequence). V gave up 0 bases and J gave up 6 bases, with 7 bases separating them. The CDR3 is made up of 12 amino acids. The V gene is TRBV5-4, the J gene TRBJ2-7; tentatively, D is TRBD2 (5 bases). The sequencing sample was made of memory CD4+ T cells from blood. The sequence came from an adult in good health and CMV-seronegative. This CDR3 reads CASSLGRSEQYF. The CDR3 DNA sequence: TGTGCCAGCAGCTTGGGGAGGAGCGAGCAGTACTTC.